This T cell receptor (beta chain) was sequenced in a study of beta chain features in type 1 diabetes. The investigators reverse transcribed all of the isolated RNA, so they sequenced expressed TCRB transcripts. The assay was immunoSEQ multiplex PCR, and TCRdb's table has in-frame clones only and misses some. The table has about 650,000 clones, around 12% seen once. Study outcomes and limitations: A moderate, significant TCRB CDR3 shortening appeared in type 1 diabetes across four CD4+ subsets.

Remarks on this clone: Its antigen is not known.

Germline V gives CDR1 SGHRS, CDR2 YFSETQ. V was cut by 1 base and J by 2 bases, with 14 bases left in between. The CDR3 spans 16 residues. This TCR was recovered from a young man with type 1 diabetes. The specimen was naive CD4+ T cells from blood. The chain uses TRBV5-1 and TRBJ2-3, with D tentatively TRBD2 (6 bases). In DNA form, the CDR3 reads TGCGCCAGCAGCTTGAAGGGGCGGGGCGCCACAGATACGCAGTATTTT. Translating gives CASSLKGRGATDTQYF.